One sample yielded the 27 T cell receptor beta chains listed below, sequenced in a study of post-analysis software for immune sequencing data. Regarding the study as a whole: Five or six TRBV segments were significantly more frequent in patients than in controls. TRBV5-6, TRBV5-1 and TRBV20-1 were among these segments.

Prepared libraries of TCR beta cDNA carried unique molecular identifiers. Via MiXCR, TCRdb re-called the PCR reads, giving one row per CDR3 protein. Altogether just over 250,000 distinct CDR3 sequences are present, 35% to 45% being singletons, with the ten largest covering 4% to 6%. The antigens of these receptors remain unknown. What was sequenced was blood. The origin of the receptors is a girl aged 10-17 years with multiple sclerosis.

The sample holds many counts of this clonotype. The chain uses TRBV27 and TRBJ1-6, with a possible D match to TRBD1 (6 bases). The V gene lost 3 bases and the J gene lost 6 bases, with 9 bases spanning the gap. This CDR3 contains 14 residues. Looked up from germline, CDR1 is MNHEY and CDR2 is SMNVEV (reference sequence). The CDR3 spells CASSFGRGNSPLHF. The CDR3 nucleotides are TGTGCCAGCAGTTTTGGCAGGGGTAATTCACCCCTCCACTTT.

This clonotype came up a few times. The chain carries TRBV12-3 or TRBV12-4 and TRBJ1-3; perhaps TRBD1 as D (5 bases). The CDR3 runs 13 residues. Trimming removed 4 bases at V and 5 bases at J, with 9 bases between. CDR3 nucleotide sequence: TGTGCCAGCAGTTCGGACACCCGAAACACCATATATTTT. It codes for CASSSDTRNTIYF.

This chain connects TRBV7-9 to TRBJ2-3; no firm D call. V gave up 5 bases and J gave up 4 bases, with 7 bases separating them. The CDR3 length is 12 residues. The germline V gene encodes CDR1 SEHNR and CDR2 FQNEAQ (reference sequence). Written as DNA, the CDR3 is TGTGCCAGCAGCGTCTGGGCAGATACGCAGTATTTT. The encoded protein is CASSVWADTQYF.

In its sample, this clonotype was seen many times. The genes are TRBV6-6 and TRBJ1-5, with D hard to call. Trimming took off 2 bases at V and 7 bases at J, with 12 bases between the two ends. The CDR3 is 14 residues long. Per germline, CDR1 MNHNY and CDR2 SVGAGI (reference sequence). The CDR3 nucleotides read TGTGCCAGCAGTTACAGGGCACCGGAGCAGCCCCAGCATTTT. It yields the protein CASSYRAPEQPQHF.

This clonotype was seen once. A much more abundant neighbour one base away suggests this may be a read error. J is TRBJ2-1 and V is TRBV5-1; 11 bases fit TRBD2. The CDR3 runs to 16 residues. V was clipped by 2 bases and J by 7 bases; unmatched bases: 8. Germline-derived CDR1 and CDR2 are SGHRS and YFSETQ. DNA of the CDR3: TGCGCCAGCAGCTTCAGACTAGCGGGATCGGTAAATGAGCAGTTCTTC. It yields the protein CASSFRLAGSVNEQFF.

This clonotype was seen at least ten times. This rearrangement joins TRBV4-1 to TRBJ1-2; D gene uncertain. Germline V gene sequence: CDR1 MGHRA, CDR2 YSYEKL. CDR3 length equals 15 residues. Trimming cost V 4 bases and J 4 bases, with 16 bases left between them. CDR3 region: CASSPSPGSGYGYTF. CDR3 DNA: TGCGCCAGCAGCCCCTCCCCGGGATCAGGCTATGGCTACACCTTC.

This clonotype was seen a handful of times. Relative to the germline gene, one junction end is altered; a read error may explain this. The chain is built from TRBV7-2 and TRBJ2-3; tentatively, D is TRBD1 (6 bases). The germline gives CDR1 SGHTA, CDR2 FQGNSA. The CDR3 loop spans 13 amino acids. The CDR3 region is CASSRQVTDMQYF. CDR3 sequence (DNA): TGTGCCAGCAGTCGACAGGTCACGGATATGCAGTATTTT.

Note on this clonotype: A read error may be the cause here, since a much bigger clone is one base away. This chain joins TRBV6-1 and TRBJ2-7, with 9 bases fitting TRBD1. The CDR3 has 16 amino acids. Germline V gene sequence: CDR1 MNHNS, CDR2 SASEGT. The CDR3 is CASSRDRGSSSYERYF. CDR3 in DNA: TGTGCCAGCAGTCGAGACAGGGGGTCAAGCTCCTACGAGCGGTACTTC.

The chain recombines TRBV7-9 with TRBJ1-2; D not certain. In germline, CDR1 is SEHNR, CDR2 FQNEAQ (reference sequence). The CDR3 runs to 11 residues. The V gene lost 4 bases and the J gene lost 7 bases, with 7 bases spanning the gap. The CDR3 nucleotides read TGTGCCAGCAGCTCGACGAGTGGCTACACCTTC. This codes for CASSSTSGYTF.

In its sample, this clonotype was seen a few times. It may be a read error: a sequence one base away is much more abundant. The V call is TRBV15, the J call TRBJ2-3; 8 bases match TRBD2. The germline CDR1 and CDR2 sequences are LNHNV and YYDKDF (reference sequence). This CDR3 comprises 18 residues. DNA for the CDR3: TGTGCCTCCAGTGATCCCCAGATGGCGGGGGGTGACACAGATACGCAGTATTTT. Translation: CASSDPQMAGGDTDTQYF.

Note on this clonotype: A much larger clone differs by one base, so this may be a read error. The DNA for the CDR3 is TGCAGTGCTAAAGATCCGGGCGGGGCCCGCACAGATACGCAGTATTTT. Residues: CSAKDPGGARTDTQYF. The gene calls are TRBV20-1 and TRBJ2-3; tentative D call: TRBD2 (6 bases). Trimming cost V 4 bases and J 1 base, with 18 bases left between them. Germline CDR1 DFQATT, CDR2 SNEGSKA (reference sequence). This CDR3 is 16 amino acids long.

This clonotype came up many times. This chain links TRBV29-1 with TRBJ1-2; possibly TRBD1 for D (6 bases). This CDR3 contains 12 residues. Germline CDR1 SQVTM, CDR2 ANQGSEA. Trimming shortened V by 7 bases and J by 5 bases, and 14 bases separated the two germline ends. CDR3 sequence: CSATGLEYGYTF. The CDR3 DNA is TGCAGCGCTACAGGGTTGGAGTATGGCTACACCTTC.

The table lists this clonotype with many counts. The chain combines TRBV20-1 with TRBJ1-2; D not certain. The CDR3 length is 11 residues. Germline V gene lookup returns CDR1 DFQATT and CDR2 SNEGSKA (reference sequence). CDR3 nucleotides: TGCAGCTTAAATCGTTTCTATGGCTACACCTTC. Protein product: CSLNRFYGYTF.

Details on this clonotype: This sequence may be a read error, since a much larger clone differs from it by one base. The V gene is TRBV7-2, the J gene TRBJ2-1; 8 nucleotides line up with TRBD2. The CDR3 has 16 amino acids. Germline V gene lookup returns CDR1 SGHTA and CDR2 FQGNSA. CDR3 sequence (DNA): TGTGCCGGCAGCTTATCAGCGGGAGCCTTAAACAATGAGCAGTTCTTC. It codes for CAGSLSAGALNNEQFF.

This chain connects TRBV20-1 to TRBJ2-1; 14 nucleotides agree with TRBD2. Germline V lookup: CDR1 DFQATT, CDR2 SNEGSKA (reference sequence). CDR3 size: 19 residues. Trimming took 5 bases from V and 1 from J; bases not matched to a gene: 13. CDR3 in DNA: TGCAGTGCTCCCCGAGGCGGGACTAGCGGGAGATTATCCTACAATGAGCAGTTCTTC. Its protein is CSAPRGGTSGRLSYNEQFF.

In its sample, this clonotype was seen many times. The chain combines TRBV15 with TRBJ1-2, with D unresolved. CDR3 length: 15 amino acids. Trimming removed 0 bases at V and 3 bases at J, with 11 bases between. CDR1 and CDR2 (germline): LNHNV, YYDKDF (reference sequence). The CDR3 DNA is TGTGCCACCAGCAGAGATAAGCAGTCTTACTATGGCTACACCTTC. This encodes CATSRDKQSYYGYTF. The full variable domain, in which reference TRBV15 and TRBJ1-2 provide the parts outside the CDR3, is DAMVIQNPRYQVTQFGKPVTLSCSQTLNHNVMYWYQQKSSQAPKLLFHYYDKDFNNEADTPDNFQSRRPNTSFCFLDIRSPGLGDTAMYLCATSRDKQSYYGYTFGSGTRLTVV.

This clonotype appeared a few times. V is TRBV28 and J is TRBJ2-2, with 9 bases identical to TRBD1. This CDR3 spans 16 amino acids. The junction had 11 bases not matched to a gene; V was cut back by 6 bases and J by 6 bases. Germline loops: CDR1 MDHEN, CDR2 SYDVKM. CDR3 nucleotides: TGTGCCAGCAGCCAATTGGGACAGGGAGGGCCCGGGGAGCTGTTTTTT. Protein: CASSQLGQGGPGELFF.

CDR3 protein: CSVEDLQHYGYTF. The CDR3 DNA follows: TGCAGCGTTGAAGATCTACAGCACTATGGCTACACCTTC. The chain is built from TRBV29-1 and TRBJ1-2, with D uncertain. The CDR3 is 13 residues long. CDR1 SQVTM and CDR2 ANQGSEA come from the germline V gene. Between the trimmed V and J ends, which lost 0 bases and 3 bases, there was a span of 8 bases.

This clonotype has a handful of counts. The V call is TRBV12-3 or TRBV12-4, the J call TRBJ2-2, with 7 bases aligning to TRBD2. The length of the CDR3 is 13 residues. The V gene end was trimmed by 5 bases and the J gene end by 7 bases; junction bases not matched to a gene: 4. CDR3: CASSPGLGGELFF. For the CDR3, the DNA is TGTGCCAGCAGTCCTGGACTAGGCGGGGAGCTGTTTTTT.

Comments on this clonotype: A much bigger clone sits one base away, suggesting this may be a read error. The V and J genes are TRBV5-1 and TRBJ2-3, with D perhaps assigned TRBD1 or TRBD2 (5 bases each). Germline CDR1 reads SGHRS; CDR2 reads YFSETQ. The length of the CDR3 is 13 residues. CDR3 coding DNA: TGCGCCGGCAGCCGGGACCCGTCGGATACGCAGTATTTT. Amino acids: CAGSRDPSDTQYF.

Many counts were recorded for this clonotype. The J gene is TRBJ2-1, the V gene TRBV5-1, with unresolved D. Trimming cost V 4 bases and J 0 bases, with 11 bases left between them. There are 15 residues in the CDR3. CDR1 SGHRS and CDR2 YFSETQ come from the germline V gene. Written as DNA, the CDR3 is TGCGCCAGCAGCCCGGACGATCCCTCCTACAATGAGCAGTTCTTC. It translates to CASSPDDPSYNEQFF.

Points on this clonotype: A much larger clone differs from this one at a single base, so this may be a read error. The rearrangement uses TRBV21-1 and TRBJ2-1; the D segment call TRBD2 is taken from the table without a DNA check. TRBV21-1 is a pseudogene segment. CDR3 length: 13 amino acids. DNA for the CDR3: TGTGCCAGCAGCAACTCGAGGAGGTGCGAGCAGTTCTTC. This gives the protein CASSNSRRCEQFF.

The gene calls are TRBV6-1 and TRBJ2-7; D gene uncertain. Germline-derived CDR1 and CDR2 are MNHNS and SASEGT. Trimming shortened V by 0 bases and J by 4 bases, and 4 bases separated the two germline ends. This CDR3 is built from 12 residues. The CDR3 protein is CASSEAKYEQYF. DNA of the CDR3: TGTGCCAGCAGTGAAGCCAAGTACGAGCAGTACTTC.

This clonotype has at least ten counts. The chain is built from TRBV20-1 and TRBJ2-1, with a tentative D call TRBD2 (6 bases). Per germline, CDR1 DFQATT and CDR2 SNEGSKA (reference sequence). The CDR3 has 12 amino acids. Trimming took off 5 bases at V and 5 bases at J, with 10 bases between the two ends. The CDR3, as DNA: TGCAGTGCTCTCGGGAGCCACAATGAGCAGTTCTTC. Protein sequence: CSALGSHNEQFF.

The rearrangement uses TRBV5-1 and TRBJ1-4; D call uncertain. The CDR3 is 15 amino acids. V gave up 0 bases and J gave up 8 bases, with 14 bases separating them. CDR1 SGHRS and CDR2 YFSETQ come from the germline V gene. The CDR3 region is CASSLGTTSREKLFF. The CDR3 bases are TGCGCCAGCAGCTTGGGAACTACGTCTCGGGAAAAACTGTTTTTT. Looking up the rest from reference TRBV5-1 and TRBJ1-4 gives the full variable domain: KAGVTQTPRYLIKTRGQQVTLSCSPISGHRSVSWYQQTPGQGLQFLFEYFSETQRNKGNFPGRFSGRQFSNSRSEMNVSTLELGDSALYLCASSLGTTSREKLFFGSGTQLSVL.

This chain joins TRBV3-1 and TRBJ2-5; D not resolved. Between the trimmed V and J ends, which lost 0 bases and 0 bases, there was a span of 8 bases. Germline V CDR1 and CDR2: LGHDT, YNNKEL (reference sequence). This CDR3 is 15 amino acids long. CDR3 bases: TGTGCCAGCAGCCAAGAATCTGAGTACCAAGAGACCCAGTACTTC. Its translation is CASSQESEYQETQYF.

This clonotype showed up many times. Possible read error: a much larger clone is one base away. The CDR3 nucleotides are TGCAGTGCTCAAATTTATAGCGGTAAACGGGATACGCAGTATTTT. It codes for CSAQIYSGKRDTQYF. The chain employs TRBV20-1 and TRBJ2-3; tentative D call: TRBD2 (6 bases). V was pared by 5 bases and J by 6 bases, with 21 bases between. Germline V lookup: CDR1 DFQATT, CDR2 SNEGSKA (reference sequence). CDR3 length equals 15 residues.